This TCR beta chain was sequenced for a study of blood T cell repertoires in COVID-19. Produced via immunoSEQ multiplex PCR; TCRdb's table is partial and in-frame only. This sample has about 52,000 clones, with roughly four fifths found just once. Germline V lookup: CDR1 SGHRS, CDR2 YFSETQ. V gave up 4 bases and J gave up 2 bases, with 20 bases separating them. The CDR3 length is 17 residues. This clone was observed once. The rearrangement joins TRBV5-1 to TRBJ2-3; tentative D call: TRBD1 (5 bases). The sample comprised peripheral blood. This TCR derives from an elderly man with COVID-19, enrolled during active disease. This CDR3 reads CASSLPRTTTNTDTQYF. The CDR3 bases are TGCGCCAGCAGCCTCCCGAGGACAACCACAAACACAGATACGCAGTATTTT.